A selection of T cell receptor beta chains follows, all from one sample in a study of response to subunit inactivated influenza vaccine. TCRdb reanalysed the RT-PCR reads using MiXCR and keeps one entry per CDR3 protein. This table holds roughly 710,000 distinct CDR3 sequences, 13% to 15% found once. Source: PBMCs from blood, taken 14 days before vaccination. Every receptor here comes from a man between 50 and 59 years old who received an inactivated influenza vaccine. Both conserved end residues are part of each CDR3. The D gene is left open where the match is weak. Size is omitted from some rows. Given values are once, few, many or a class for expanded clones.

-	TRBV7-2	TRBD1	TRBJ2-1	14	TGTGCCAGCAGTCCTGGGACAGCCGGGAATGAGCAGTTCTTC	CASSPGTAGNEQFF
-	TRBV20-1	-	TRBJ2-1	15	TGCAGTGCTAGAGTCCGAGGAAGCTCCTACAATGAGCAGTTCTTC	CSARVRGSSYNEQFF
few	TRBV6-2/TRBV6-3	TRBD1	TRBJ1-3	18	TGTGCCAGCAGCCGTCCTACAGGGGGCACTTCGAGTGGAAACACCATATATTTT	CASSRPTGGTSSGNTIYF
few	TRBV15	-	TRBJ2-7	15	TGTGCCACCAGCAGAGATTGGGGAGGCTCCTACGAGCAGTACTTC	CATSRDWGGSYEQYF
few	TRBV2	TRBD1	TRBJ2-7	14	TGTGCCAGCAGACGACAGGGGGCTGGCTACGAGCAGTACTTC	CASRRQGAGYEQYF
few	TRBV7-8	TRBD2	TRBJ2-1	16	TGTGCCAGCAGCTCGCCGGGACTAGCGTCCCACAATGAGCAGTTCTTC	CASSSPGLASHNEQFF
many	TRBV20-1	-	TRBJ2-1	12	TGCAGTGCTACGCTAGCGAGGAGTGAGCAGTTCTTC	CSATLARSEQFF
few	TRBV19	-	TRBJ1-1	14	TGTGCCAGTAGTACCTTAACAGGGAACACTGAAGCTTTCTTT	CASSTLTGNTEAFF
-	TRBV20-1	-	TRBJ2-1	12	TGCAGTGTCCAGCGAGCATACAATGAGCAGTTCTTC	CSVQRAYNEQFF
few	TRBV7-2	-	TRBJ2-7	15	TGTGCCAGCAGCTTAGGGAGTTTAGTGGTATACGAGCAGTACTTC	CASSLGSLVVYEQYF
-	TRBV27	-	TRBJ1-2	13	TGTGCCAGCAGTTTATCCTTTTCGGGTGGCTACACCTTC	CASSLSFSGGYTF
few	TRBV7-2	-	TRBJ2-3	13	TGTGCCAGCAGCTTAGCTAAATCAGATACGCAGTATTTT	CASSLAKSDTQYF
-	TRBV12-3/TRBV12-4	-	TRBJ1-3	14	TGTGCCAGCAGTGGGGGAGGATCTGGAAACACCATATATTTT	CASSGGGSGNTIYF
-	TRBV4-3	-	TRBJ2-3	14	TGCGCCAGCAGCAACTGGGGTGCAACAGATACGCAGTATTTT	CASSNWGATDTQYF
many	TRBV5-1	-	TRBJ2-3	12	TGCGCCAGCAGCGGACCCACAGATACGCAGTATTTT	CASSGPTDTQYF
-	TRBV9	-	TRBJ1-1	15	TGTGCCAGCAGCACGGACGGCCGTGGCGGAACTGAAGCTTTCTTT	CASSTDGRGGTEAFF
-	TRBV2	-	TRBJ1-5	13	TGTGCCAGCAGTGGGGACCCAGAAGCGGCCCAGCATTTT	CASSGDPEAAQHF
few	TRBV12-3/TRBV12-4	-	TRBJ2-2	16	TGTGCCAGCAGTCCGGGGGCAAACGTATTAACCGGGGAGCTGTTTTTT	CASSPGANVLTGELFF
-	TRBV28	-	TRBJ1-1	17	TGTGCCAGCAGTCCCCTGGGGCAGGAAGATAGGGACACTGAAGCTTTCTTT	CASSPLGQEDRDTEAFF
-	TRBV9	TRBD1	TRBJ1-6	18	TGTGCCAGCAGCGTAGGAACCGGACAGGAGCTTTATAATTCACCCCTCCACTTT	CASSVGTGQELYNSPLHF
few	TRBV7-6	TRBD2	TRBJ2-5	14	TGTGCCAGCAGACGGACTAGCGGGAAAGAGACCCAGTACTTC	CASRRTSGKETQYF
many	TRBV29-1	TRBD2	TRBJ2-2	15	TGCAGCGTTGAACGGACTAGCGGACGCACCGGGGAGCTGTTTTTT	CSVERTSGRTGELFF
few	TRBV3-1	TRBD2	TRBJ2-1	16	TGTGCCAGCAGCCAAGGAATTGGGGAGGGAGGGAATGAGCAGTTCTTC	CASSQGIGEGGNEQFF
-	TRBV5-5	TRBD1	TRBJ2-7	16	TGTGCCAGCAGCTTGTCATATGGGGACAGGGGGTACGAGCAGTACTTC	CASSLSYGDRGYEQYF
many	TRBV12-3/TRBV12-4	-	TRBJ2-1	15	TGTGCCAGCAGTCCCGGGACATCCCTGTTGGATGAGCAGTTCTTC	CASSPGTSLLDEQFF
many	TRBV20-1	-	TRBJ2-5	12	TGCAGTGCTAGCTGGACAGAAGAGACCCAGTACTTC	CSASWTEETQYF
-	TRBV18	TRBD1	TRBJ2-7	15	TGTGCCAGCTCAGAGGGGACAGTCCACTCCTACGAGCAGTACTTC	CASSEGTVHSYEQYF
-	TRBV20-1	TRBD2	TRBJ2-7	15	TGCAGTGCTAGAACTAGCGGGAGGTACCCCTACGAGCAGTACTTC	CSARTSGRYPYEQYF
many	TRBV28	-	TRBJ2-7	16	TGTGCCAGCAGTTTTCCTACACCTCGGGACCTCTACGAGCAGTACTTC	CASSFPTPRDLYEQYF
-	TRBV4-3	-	TRBJ2-2	17	TGCGCCAGCAGCCAAGGAATTGACTTCGCGAACACCGGGGAGCTGTTTTTT	CASSQGIDFANTGELFF
-	TRBV25-1	-	TRBJ2-1	14	TGTGCCATGGGCTCCGGGCTCCTCTGCAATGAGCAGTTCTTC	CAMGSGLLCNEQFF
-	TRBV20-1	-	TRBJ2-7	15	TGCAGTGCTAGCAGCTGGCAGGGGCCGGCGAGCGAGCAGTACTTC	CSASSWQGPASEQYF
-	TRBV2	TRBD2	TRBJ2-3	12	TGTGCCAGCAGAGCGGGAGTTAGTGCGCAGTATTTT	CASRAGVSAQYF
-	TRBV4-3	TRBD2	TRBJ2-3	17	TGCGCCAGCAGCCAAGCCCCTTCCGGGGGGGCGTCAGATACGCAGTATTTT	CASSQAPSGGASDTQYF
many	TRBV2	TRBD1	TRBJ2-1	16	TGTGCCAGCAGCTACGCCCGGGACAGGGCGGGGAATGAGCAGTTCTTC	CASSYARDRAGNEQFF
-	TRBV12-3/TRBV12-4	-	TRBJ1-4	15	TGTGCCAGCAGTCGTCGGGGGCAGACTAATGAAAAACTGTTTTTT	CASSRRGQTNEKLFF
-	TRBV2	-	TRBJ2-5	15	TGTGCCAGCCTCGCATGGACAGGAGGGTGGGAGACCCAGTACTTC	CASLAWTGGWETQYF
-	TRBV12-3/TRBV12-4	-	TRBJ1-2	13	TGTGCCAGCAGTCCTCAGGGGCTCTATGGCTACACCTTC	CASSPQGLYGYTF
-	TRBV20-1	TRBD2	TRBJ2-5	14	TGCAGTGCGGAGAGCGGGAGGGCCGGTAAGACCCAGTACTTC	CSAESGRAGKTQYF
once	TRBV20-1	TRBD1	TRBJ2-7	12	TGCAGTGCTAGTGAGCAGGGGGCTCCGCAGTACTTC	CSASEQGAPQYF
-	TRBV2	TRBD2	TRBJ2-3	16	TGTGCCAGCAGCCCGAGGGCTAGCGGGGGAACAGATACGCAGTATTTT	CASSPRASGGTDTQYF
few	TRBV5-1	TRBD2	TRBJ2-3	16	TGCGCCAGCAGCTTGGAGGGGACTAGGGTCCCAGATACGCAGTATTTT	CASSLEGTRVPDTQYF
few	TRBV2	TRBD1	TRBJ1-3	13	TGTGCCAGCGGGACAGGGTTTGGAAACACCATATATTTT	CASGTGFGNTIYF
few	TRBV12-3/TRBV12-4	TRBD2	TRBJ2-7	16	TGTGCCAGCAGTCGGACTAGCGGGGCCCCCAGGGACGAGCAGTACTTC	CASSRTSGAPRDEQYF
-	TRBV6-2/TRBV6-3	-	TRBJ2-2	16	TGTGCCAGCAGTTACGGGGCAGTCCGTAATTCCGGGGAGCTGTTTTTT	CASSYGAVRNSGELFF
-	TRBV6-1	-	TRBJ1-1	14	TGTGCCAGCACCCCCCGCGGCAATGGATATGAAGCTTTCTTT	CASTPRGNGYEAFF
-	TRBV4-3	-	TRBJ2-1	17	TGCGCCAGCAGCCCCCTTACCGAAGCGGGTTCCGGGAATGAGCAGTTCTTC	CASSPLTEAGSGNEQFF